The 30 T cell receptor beta chains presented below share a single source sample, sequenced in a study of PD-1 blockade in classical Hodgkin lymphoma. Time point specified: newly diagnosed, previously untreated cHL patient sample. Repertoires were generated with immunoSEQ multiplex PCR, while TCRdb's copy carries only in-frame clones and drops some. The sample holds 30,000 or so clones; 90% to 95% are singletons and the top ten take 2% to 2.5%. Sequencing was done on a sample of peripheral blood mononuclear cells (PBMCs). Source of these receptors: a human donor with classical Hodgkin lymphoma.

The chain has TRBV7-9 and TRBJ1-2; D gene ambiguous. V was pared by 6 bases and J by 6 bases, with 5 bases between. Germline lookup yields CDR1 SEHNR and CDR2 FQNEAQ (reference sequence). CDR3 size: 10 residues. The CDR3 spells CASSGDGYTF. For the CDR3, the DNA is TGTGCCAGCAGTGGGGATGGCTACACCTTC.

CDR3 DNA sequence: TGTGCCAGCAGCTATGACAGGAGTGGAAACACCATATATTTT. Translation gives CASSYDRSGNTIYF. The chain links TRBV7-2 to TRBJ1-3; D is possibly TRBD1 (6 bases). V lost 4 bases to trimming and J lost 3 bases, with 10 bases between them. Germline CDR1 SGHTA, CDR2 FQGNSA. This CDR3 region has 14 residues.

The CDR3 here is CASTKDTGELFF. CDR3 coding DNA: TGTGCCAGCACTAAAGACACCGGGGAGCTGTTTTTT. This chain uses TRBV2 with TRBJ2-2, with unresolved D. In germline, CDR1 is SNHLY, CDR2 FYNNEI. This CDR3 is 12 amino acids long. The V and J ends lost 7 bases and 3 bases respectively, with 6 bases between them.

This clone turned up a few times. The chain carries TRBV30 and TRBJ1-5; no clear D. The CDR3 contains 13 residues. Trimming stripped 3 bases from V and 0 bases from J, with 6 bases between. In germline, CDR1 is GTSNPN, CDR2 SVGIG (reference sequence). Here the CDR3 DNA reads TGTGCCTGGAGCGCTAATAGCAATCAGCCCCAGCATTTT. It yields the protein CAWSANSNQPQHF. Based on the CDR3 plus reference TRBV30 and TRBJ1-5, the full variable domain is SQTIHQWPATLVQPVGSPLSLECTVEGTSNPNLYWYRQAAGRGLQLLFYSVGIGQISSEVPQNLSASRPQDRQFILSSKKLLLSDSGFYLCAWSANSNQPQHFGDGTRLSIL.

The chain joins TRBV5-1 to TRBJ2-1; 8 bases are a match to TRBD2. CDR1 and CDR2 from the germline V gene are SGHRS and YFSETQ. CDR3 length equals 17 residues. V shed 1 base and J 0 bases; nucleotides not matched to a gene: 6. DNA for the CDR3: TGCGCCAGCAGCTTGAGCGGGGGCGCAGTCTCCTACAATGAGCAGTTCTTC. This gives the protein CASSLSGGAVSYNEQFF.

The chain links TRBV7-2 to TRBJ2-7, with D perhaps TRBD1 or TRBD2 (7 bases each). V was pared by 3 bases and J by 2 bases, with 17 bases between. This CDR3 has 16 amino acids. CDR1 and CDR2 from the germline V gene are SGHTA and FQGNSA. CDR3 in amino acids: CASSFREGQLAYEQYF. CDR3 sequence (DNA): TGTGCCAGCAGCTTTAGGGAGGGACAGCTTGCCTACGAGCAGTACTTC.

This sequence joins TRBV19 and TRBJ2-2; D unresolved. V was pared by 6 bases and J by 2 bases, with 10 bases between. The V gene's germline CDR1 is LNHDA and CDR2 SQIVND (reference sequence). The CDR3 spans 14 residues. The CDR3 nucleotides are TGTGCCAGTAGCTCCCACCCTAACACCGGGGAGCTGTTTTTT. Translation: CASSSHPNTGELFF.

The CDR3 DNA follows: TGCGCCAGCAAGGATGGGTCGTGGCAGGGTGGCTACGAGCAGTACTTC. This codes for CASKDGSWQGGYEQYF. The chain combines TRBV5-1 with TRBJ2-7; the D gene is possibly TRBD1 (5 bases). Germline V gene data show CDR1 as SGHRS and CDR2 as YFSETQ. The CDR3 consists of 16 residues. Trimming pared 6 bases from V and 3 bases from J, leaving 22 bases between.

This clone has a single count. This chain joins TRBV7-6 and TRBJ1-2; 9 nucleotides line up with TRBD1. From germline, CDR1 is SGHVS and CDR2 FNYEAQ. CDR3 length: 14 residues. Losses at the gene ends were 5 bases for V and 8 bases for J; bases not matched to a gene: 9. CDR3 bases: TGTGCCAGCAGCCGCTTCCGGGACAGGGACGGCTACACCTTC. Translation: CASSRFRDRDGYTF.

The rearrangement uses TRBV29-1 and TRBJ2-7, with D perhaps matching TRBD2 (5 bases). Trimming stripped 3 bases from V and 9 bases from J, with 12 bases between. Germline values: CDR1 SQVTM, CDR2 ANQGSEA. CDR3 length: 11 residues. The CDR3 region has the DNA TGCAGCGTTGACGCGGGTCTCGGGCAGTACTTC. Amino acids: CSVDAGLGQYF.

This rearrangement joins TRBV7-9 to TRBJ1-2; D unresolved. Germline lookup yields CDR1 SEHNR and CDR2 FQNEAQ (reference sequence). V was clipped by 6 bases and J by 6 bases, with 17 bases between them. The CDR3 sequence is 14 residues long. The DNA of the CDR3 is TGTGCCAGCAGACCCAGTCCCCTTTCGGATGGCTACACCTTC. This gives the protein CASRPSPLSDGYTF.

V and J are TRBV4-1 and TRBJ1-1; tentatively, D is TRBD1 (5 bases). CDR3 length: 13 amino acids. Trimming removed 0 bases at V and 8 bases at J, with 10 bases between. The germline V gene has CDR1 MGHRA and CDR2 YSYEKL. CDR3 amino acids: CASSQDRGEEAFF. CDR3 DNA: TGCGCCAGCAGCCAAGATAGGGGCGAAGAAGCTTTCTTT.

This chain joins TRBV7-9 and TRBJ1-1; possible D gene TRBD1, 6 bases. The V end was cut by 5 bases, the J end by 2 bases, with 9 bases between. The V gene's germline CDR1 is SEHNR and CDR2 FQNEAQ (reference sequence). The CDR3 covers 13 residues. The chain's CDR3 is CASSTGINTEAFF. CDR3 in DNA: TGTGCCAGCAGCACAGGGATTAACACTGAAGCTTTCTTT.

V is TRBV28 and J is TRBJ1-1; a weak D match, TRBD1 (5 bases). The CDR3 sequence is 14 residues long. V was cut by 6 bases and J by 6 bases, with 17 bases left in between. Germline-derived CDR1 and CDR2 are MDHEN and SYDVKM. CDR3 sequence: CASSRQGEIAEAFF. For the CDR3, the DNA is TGTGCCAGCAGCCGTCAGGGAGAAATCGCTGAAGCTTTCTTT. The variable domain in full, completed from reference TRBV28 and TRBJ1-1, reads DVKVTQSSRYLVKRTGEKVFLECVQDMDHENMFWYRQDPGLGLRLIYFSYDVKMKEKGDIPEGYSVSREKKERFSLILESASTNQTSMYLCASSRQGEIAEAFFGQGTRLTVV.

V is TRBV30 and J is TRBJ2-5; 9 nucleotides line up with TRBD2. The CDR3 consists of 14 residues. V shed 5 bases, J shed 4 bases, and the junction held 8 bases outside the gene matches. Germline loops: CDR1 GTSNPN, CDR2 SVGIG (reference sequence). In nucleotides, the CDR3 is TGTGCCTGGGCTATCAGCGGGGGGCGAGAGACCCAGTACTTC. Translation gives CAWAISGGRETQYF.

The chain uses TRBV28 and TRBJ1-4, with TRBD1 matching over 7 bases. Trimming cost V 5 bases and J 3 bases; bases outside gene matches: 6. The CDR3 length is 15 residues. Germline-derived CDR1 and CDR2 are MDHEN and SYDVKM. The CDR3 protein is CASSLRQGPNEKLFF. The CDR3 DNA reads TGTGCCAGCAGTCTACGACAGGGCCCTAATGAAAAACTGTTTTTT. Complete variable domain (other parts from reference TRBV28 and TRBJ1-4): DVKVTQSSRYLVKRTGEKVFLECVQDMDHENMFWYRQDPGLGLRLIYFSYDVKMKEKGDIPEGYSVSREKKERFSLILESASTNQTSMYLCASSLRQGPNEKLFFGSGTQLSVL.

Only a few counts were recorded for this clone. The chain combines TRBV25-1 with TRBJ2-6; the D is unclear. Per germline, CDR1 MGHDK and CDR2 SYGVNS. The CDR3 contains 13 residues. With 3 bases removed from V and 1 base from J, the gap between germline ends came to 1 base. CDR3 loop: CASSESGANVLTF. Written as DNA, the CDR3 is TGTGCCAGCAGTGAGTCTGGGGCCAACGTCCTGACTTTC.

J is TRBJ2-2 and V is TRBV5-1; 7 bases agree with TRBD2. The CDR3 is 17 amino acids. V shed 0 bases, J shed 5 bases, and the junction held 10 bases outside the gene matches. Germline CDR1 SGHRS, CDR2 YFSETQ. CDR3 sequence (DNA): TGCGCCAGCAGCTTGGCCCCTAAGGCGGGAGCTACCGGGGAGCTGTTTTTT. Its translation is CASSLAPKAGATGELFF.

The chain carries TRBV18 and TRBJ1-5; tentative D call: TRBD1 (5 bases). The CDR3 loop spans 14 amino acids. V was cut by 6 bases and J by 4 bases, with 13 bases left in between. Germline values: CDR1 KGHSH, CDR2 LQKENI. The CDR3 coding sequence is TGTGCCAGCTCCGGGGGGTATGAGAATCAGCCCCAGCATTTT. Translated: CASSGGYENQPQHF.

This chain joins TRBV5-1 and TRBJ2-1; 11 nucleotides agree with TRBD2. CDR1 and CDR2 from the germline V gene are SGHRS and YFSETQ. V dropped 4 bases and J dropped 5; count of bases not matched to a gene: 5. The CDR3 has 15 residues. The CDR3 protein is CASSKLAGANNEQFF. For the CDR3, the DNA is TGCGCCAGCAGCAAACTAGCGGGGGCCAACAATGAGCAGTTCTTC.

The chain joins TRBV19 to TRBJ1-1; D unclear. Trimming pared 3 bases from V and 5 bases from J, leaving 7 bases between. From germline, CDR1 is LNHDA and CDR2 SQIVND (reference sequence). This CDR3 spans 12 amino acids. The CDR3 here is CASSMGRTEAFF. For the CDR3, the DNA is TGTGCCAGTAGTATGGGGAGGACTGAAGCTTTCTTT.

The gene calls are TRBV5-4 and TRBJ2-1; D ambiguous. V lost 0 bases and J lost 7, with 8 bases in between. This CDR3 has 13 amino acids. From germline, CDR1 is SGHNT and CDR2 YYREEE (reference sequence). The CDR3 here is CASSLDGPNEQFF. The DNA for the CDR3 is TGTGCCAGCAGCTTGGACGGGCCGAATGAGCAGTTCTTC. Full variable domain (outside the CDR3, taken from reference TRBV5-4 and TRBJ2-1): ETGVTQSPTHLIKTRGQQVTLRCSSQSGHNTVSWYQQALGQGPQFIFQYYREEENGRGNFPPRFSGLQFPNYSSELNVNALELDDSALYLCASSLDGPNEQFFGPGTRLTVL.

V and J are TRBV15 and TRBJ2-3; perhaps TRBD1 as D (6 bases). Germline lookup yields CDR1 LNHNV and CDR2 YYDKDF (reference sequence). The CDR3 consists of 16 residues. Trimming took off 0 bases at V and 4 bases at J, with 14 bases between the two ends. In nucleotides, the CDR3 is TGTGCCACCAGCAGAGATCGGGGCAGGGGATCAGATACGCAGTATTTT. Its translation: CATSRDRGRGSDTQYF.

This clone turned up a few times. The rearrangement uses TRBV6-5 and TRBJ1-2; TRBD1 agrees at 7 bases. Germline trimming cut 5 bases from V and 8 bases from J; bases unmatched to any gene: 5. CDR3 length: 12 amino acids. Germline V gene sequence: CDR1 MNHEY, CDR2 SVGAGI. The CDR3 sequence: CASSDRVWGYTF. The CDR3 region has the DNA TGTGCCAGCAGTGACAGGGTCTGGGGCTACACCTTC.

V usage is TRBV28 and J usage is TRBJ2-7; tentative D call: TRBD1 (6 bases). Trimming took 0 bases from V and 6 from J, leaving 9 bases between them. The CDR3 is 13 amino acids. Germline V gene lookup returns CDR1 MDHEN and CDR2 SYDVKM. The CDR3 coding sequence is TGTGCCAGCAGTTTATGGGCAGGGGCCGAGCAGTACTTC. It specifies CASSLWAGAEQYF. Combining the CDR3 with reference TRBV28 and TRBJ2-7 gives the whole variable domain DVKVTQSSRYLVKRTGEKVFLECVQDMDHENMFWYRQDPGLGLRLIYFSYDVKMKEKGDIPEGYSVSREKKERFSLILESASTNQTSMYLCASSLWAGAEQYFGPGTRLTVT.

The chain carries TRBV7-2 and TRBJ1-1; unclear D gene. Germline V gives CDR1 SGHTA, CDR2 FQGNSA. Trimming left V 2 bases short and J 0 bases short, with 7 bases between. The CDR3 is made up of 14 amino acids. The CDR3 is CASSLSYVNTEAFF. For the CDR3, the DNA is TGTGCCAGCAGCTTAAGTTACGTGAACACTGAAGCTTTCTTT.

The chain couples TRBV7-2 to TRBJ2-1; D gene uncertain. V shed 8 bases and J shed 4 bases, with 15 bases lying between them. Per germline, CDR1 SGHTA and CDR2 FQGNSA. This CDR3 contains 14 residues. The CDR3 region is CASLRREVYNEQFF. The CDR3 region has the DNA TGTGCCAGCCTGAGGAGAGAGGTATACAATGAGCAGTTCTTC.

The chain couples TRBV28 to TRBJ1-5; 8 bases fit TRBD1. In germline, CDR1 is MDHEN, CDR2 SYDVKM. The CDR3 is 19 residues long. V lost 10 bases to trimming and J lost 2 bases; unmatched junction nucleotides: 22. In DNA, the CDR3 is TGTGCCACCCGAGGGACAGGCAGATCGCGGGACTATCGCAATCAGCCCCAGCATTTT. It translates to CATRGTGRSRDYRNQPQHF.

V gene TRBV30 combines with J gene TRBJ2-1; a possible D gene is TRBD2 (5 bases). Germline V lookup: CDR1 GTSNPN, CDR2 SVGIG (reference sequence). V lost 5 bases, J lost 0 bases, and 23 bases lay in between. The CDR3 runs to 18 residues. For the CDR3, the DNA is TGTGCCTGGGAGGAACCTTTGGGAGTTCAATACTCCTACAATGAGCAGTTCTTC. This gives the protein CAWEEPLGVQYSYNEQFF.

The J gene is TRBJ2-1, the V gene TRBV9; D not certain. This CDR3 has 14 residues. Germline-derived CDR1 and CDR2 are SGDLS and YYNGEE. Trimming shortened V by 3 bases and J by 0 bases, and 7 bases separated the two germline ends. The CDR3 DNA is TGTGCCAGCAGCGCACTGAGCTCCTACAATGAGCAGTTCTTC. It translates to CASSALSSYNEQFF.